This TCR beta chain comes out of a study of T cell changes during pregnancy in multiple sclerosis. TCRdb's copy holds only in-frame clones and misses some; the assay was immunoSEQ multiplex PCR. The table includes about 69,000 clones, approximately 92% detected once. The CDR3 length is 14 residues. V was shortened by 3 bases and J by 4 bases, with 12 bases between the two germline ends. In germline, CDR1 is MDHEN, CDR2 SYDVKM. The rearrangement uses TRBV28 and TRBJ1-2; D call uncertain. The TCR was taken from a female donor in good health, enrolled as a control in a pregnancy study. This specimen consisted of peripheral blood, obtained in the third trimester of pregnancy. The CDR3 DNA is TGTGCCAGCAGTTTCCCGGGTACGACCTATGGCTACACCTTC. Translated: CASSFPGTTYGYTF.